This TCR beta chain was recorded in a study of blood T cell repertoires in COVID-19. Study as a whole: PBMCs, B-cell-depleted T cells, or T cells were the source of the cDNA or gDNA that made up the material.

TCRdb keeps only in-frame clones here, not all; method: immunoSEQ multiplex PCR. The sample has about 90,000 clones; roughly nine tenths are singletons. From germline, CDR1 is MNHEY and CDR2 SVGEGT. The CDR3 sequence is 15 residues long. Trimming cost V 2 bases and J 0 bases, with 9 bases left between them. The sequenced material came from peripheral blood. The receptor was isolated from a human donor with active COVID-19. The donor label of this sample is uncertain. The chain recombines TRBV6-2 or TRBV6-3 with TRBJ2-3; no firm D call. CDR3: CASSYGVPSTDTQYF. The CDR3 bases are TGTGCCAGCAGTTACGGAGTCCCGAGCACAGATACGCAGTATTTT.